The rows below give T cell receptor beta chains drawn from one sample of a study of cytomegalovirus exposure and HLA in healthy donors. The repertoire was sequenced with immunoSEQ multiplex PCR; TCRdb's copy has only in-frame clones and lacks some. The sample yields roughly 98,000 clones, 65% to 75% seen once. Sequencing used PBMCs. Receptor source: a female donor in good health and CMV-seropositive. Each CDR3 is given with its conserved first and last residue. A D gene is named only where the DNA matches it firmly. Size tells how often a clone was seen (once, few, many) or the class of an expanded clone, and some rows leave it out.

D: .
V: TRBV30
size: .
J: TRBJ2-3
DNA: TGTGCCTGGATGAGGGCTAGCACAGATACGCAGTATTTT
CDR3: CAWMRASTDTQYF

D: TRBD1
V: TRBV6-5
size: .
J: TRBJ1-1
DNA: TGTGCCAGCAGTTGGGGGACAGGGCGGAACACTGAAGCTTTCTTT
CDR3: CASSWGTGRNTEAFF

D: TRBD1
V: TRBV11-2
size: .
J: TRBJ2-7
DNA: TGTGCCAGCAGCGCGACAGGGGCCGTCTACGAGCAGTACTTC
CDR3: CASSATGAVYEQYF

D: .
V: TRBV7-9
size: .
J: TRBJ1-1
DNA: TGTGCCAGCAGCTTAGGGGGGGGCACTGAAGCTTTCTTT
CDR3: CASSLGGGTEAFF

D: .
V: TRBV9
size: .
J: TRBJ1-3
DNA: TGTGCCAGCAGCGTAAAGGGGACATTTGGAAACACCATATATTTT
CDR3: CASSVKGTFGNTIYF

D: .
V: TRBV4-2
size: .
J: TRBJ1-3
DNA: TGTGCCAGCAGCCAAGGATCGGGGATCTCTGGAAACACCATATATTTT
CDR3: CASSQGSGISGNTIYF

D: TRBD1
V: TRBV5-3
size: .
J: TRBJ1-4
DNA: TGTGCCAGACTAACAGACAGGGCCGGGAATGAAAAACTGTTTTTT
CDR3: CARLTDRAGNEKLFF

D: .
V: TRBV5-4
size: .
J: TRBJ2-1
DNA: TGTGCCAGCAGCCGATGGACTGTCGCTAATGAGCAGTTCTTC
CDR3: CASSRWTVANEQFF

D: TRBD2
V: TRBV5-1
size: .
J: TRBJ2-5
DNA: TGCGCCAGCAGCGGAGGACTAGCGGAGACCCAGTACTTC
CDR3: CASSGGLAETQYF

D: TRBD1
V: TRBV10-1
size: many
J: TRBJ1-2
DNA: TGCGCCAGCAGCCGGGACAGGACCTATGGCTACACCTTC
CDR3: CASSRDRTYGYTF

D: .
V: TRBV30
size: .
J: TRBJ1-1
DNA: TGTGCCTGGGGACTTTGGGTGAACGCTGAAGCTTTCTTT
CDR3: CAWGLWVNAEAFF

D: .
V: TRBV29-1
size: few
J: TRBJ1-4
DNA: TGCAGCGTTGGGAAGGGGCCGAATGAAAAACTGTTTTTT
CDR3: CSVGKGPNEKLFF

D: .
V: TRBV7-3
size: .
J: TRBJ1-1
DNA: TGTGCCAGCAGCTTGTTAAGGGGGACTGAAGCTTTCTTT
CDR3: CASSLLRGTEAFF

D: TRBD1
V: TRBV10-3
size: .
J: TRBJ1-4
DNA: TGTGCCATCAGGCCCGACAGGGATGGCGAAAAACTGTTTTTT
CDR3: CAIRPDRDGEKLFF

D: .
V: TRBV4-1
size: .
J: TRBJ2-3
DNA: TGCGCCAGCAGCCAAGATCTAGGGGCCGGCACAGATACGCAGTATTTT
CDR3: CASSQDLGAGTDTQYF

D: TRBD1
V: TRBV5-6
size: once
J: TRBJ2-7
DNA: TGTGCCAGCAGCTCCTACGCGACAGGGGTTTCCGAGCAGTACTTC
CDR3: CASSSYATGVSEQYF

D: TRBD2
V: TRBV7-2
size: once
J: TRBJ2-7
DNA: TGTGCCAGCAGCTTAGCCGGGACTAGCGGCTTCTACGAGCAGTACTTC
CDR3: CASSLAGTSGFYEQYF

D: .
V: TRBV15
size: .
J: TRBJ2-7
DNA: TGTGCCACCAGCTCCCAGACAGGCCCCTACGAGCAGTACTTC
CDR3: CATSSQTGPYEQYF

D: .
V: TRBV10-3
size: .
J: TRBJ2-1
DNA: TGTGCCCTACCCTCGGGACTCCTTAAGGATGAGCAGTTCTTC
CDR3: CALPSGLLKDEQFF

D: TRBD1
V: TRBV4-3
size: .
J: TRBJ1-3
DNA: TGCGCCAGCAGCCAAGCCCCAGGACAGGGAATTGCGAACACCATATATTTT
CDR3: CASSQAPGQGIANTIYF